This T cell receptor (beta chain) stems from a study of blood T cell repertoires in COVID-19. Whole-study context: The study drew acute and convalescent COVID-19 samples from the United States, Italy and Spain.

Germline values: CDR1 MNHEY, CDR2 SVGEGT. The CDR3 has 14 residues. Germline trimming cut 5 bases from V and 1 base from J; bases unmatched to any gene: 4. As processed by the authors: Quantification of nucleated cells was approximated via reference gene primer amplification. TCRdb's table, derived via immunoSEQ multiplex PCR, lists solely in-frame clones and lacks some. V, J and clone size reflect that table, while D and trimming were determined from the DNA. The sample holds 95,000 to 150,000 clones, about 85% seen once. The sequence was obtained from a woman of 80 years or more with acute or convalescent COVID-19. Sequencing used peripheral blood. The chain couples TRBV6-2 or TRBV6-3 to TRBJ2-5; TRBD2 matches 7 bases. The CDR3 loop reads CASSHGGIQETQYF. DNA for the CDR3: TGTGCCAGCAGTCACGGGGGGATCCAAGAGACCCAGTACTTC.